Given below is one TCR beta chain in context. The entry originates in a study of control samples from healthy donors and cancer patients. The repertoire was sequenced with immunoSEQ multiplex PCR; TCRdb's copy has only in-frame clones and lacks some. The sample includes around 120,000 clones, roughly 91% of them seen just once. This CDR3 contains 16 residues. V was cut by 4 bases and J by 7 bases, with 21 bases left in between. Germline-derived CDR1 and CDR2 are SGDLS and YYNGEE. This TCR was sampled from a man aged 50 to 60 with head and neck cancer. The sequencing input was PBMCs. The chain has TRBV9 and TRBJ2-1; TRBD2 is a possible D gene (6 bases). In nucleotides, the CDR3 is TGTGCCAGCAGCAAGGGTATGGAGGGGCTACAGAATGAGCAGTTCTTC. This encodes CASSKGMEGLQNEQFF.